The rows below give T cell receptor beta chains drawn from one sample of a study of shared clonotypes between healthy human individuals. Using immunoSEQ multiplex PCR, the repertoire was profiled, and TCRdb retains in-frame clones only, with some absent. The sample holds around 2.1 million clones, 85% to 95% seen once. Material: naive CD8+ T cells from PBMCs. Source of these receptors: a young man in good health. Some clones in this sample may be carry-over from other donors' samples. Both conserved end residues are part of each CDR3. A D gene is named only where the DNA matches it firmly. Some rows have no size entry. The others give once, few or many, or a class for an expanded clone.

DNA: TGTGCCAGCAGCTCTGACTTCGGCGGCAGAACCATATATTTT; CDR3: CASSSDFGGRTIYF; size: -; D: -; V: TRBV5-4; J: TRBJ1-3; length: 14
DNA: TGTGCCAGCAGTAGCTCCGTGGGGGAATACACAGATACGCAGTATTTT; CDR3: CASSSSVGEYTDTQYF; size: -; D: -; V: TRBV27; J: TRBJ2-3; length: 16
DNA: TGTGCCAGTAGACAGGGAAACACCGGGGAGCTGTTTTTT; CDR3: CASRQGNTGELFF; size: -; D: -; V: TRBV19; J: TRBJ2-2; length: 13
DNA: TGCAGCGTTCGGACGCCGGCCACTGAAGCTTTCTTT; CDR3: CSVRTPATEAFF; size: -; D: -; V: TRBV29-1; J: TRBJ1-1; length: 12
DNA: TGTGCCAGCAGTTTAGGTGTTACCTTCTATGGCTACACCTTC; CDR3: CASSLGVTFYGYTF; size: once; D: -; V: TRBV28; J: TRBJ1-2; length: 14
DNA: TGTGCCAGTAGTATCCGAGCGGGATGGAATGAGCAGTTCTTC; CDR3: CASSIRAGWNEQFF; size: once; D: TRBD2; V: TRBV19; J: TRBJ2-1; length: 14
DNA: TGTGCCAGCAGCTTTACAGGGTTCACTGAAGCTTTCTTT; CDR3: CASSFTGFTEAFF; size: -; D: -; V: TRBV28; J: TRBJ1-1; length: 13
DNA: TGTGCCAGCAGCCAAGATACAGCCTACGAGCAGTACTTC; CDR3: CASSQDTAYEQYF; size: -; D: -; V: TRBV14; J: TRBJ2-7; length: 13
DNA: TGTGCCAGCAGTTATCTGACAGGGTTAGAAACTGAAGCTTTCTTT; CDR3: CASSYLTGLETEAFF; size: -; D: TRBD1; V: TRBV27; J: TRBJ1-1; length: 15
DNA: TGTGCCAGCAGCCGCCTAGCGGGTAACAATGAGCAGTTCTTC; CDR3: CASSRLAGNNEQFF; size: once; D: TRBD2; V: TRBV11-2; J: TRBJ2-1; length: 14
DNA: TGTGCCAGCAGTCCCCTAGCGGGGACGTCTTCCTACGAGCAGTACTTC; CDR3: CASSPLAGTSSYEQYF; size: -; D: TRBD2; V: TRBV27; J: TRBJ2-7; length: 16
DNA: TGTGCCAGCAGCGTCAAACCAGGGACTAGCTTTGAGACCCAGTACTTC; CDR3: CASSVKPGTSFETQYF; size: -; D: TRBD2; V: TRBV9; J: TRBJ2-5; length: 16
DNA: TGTGCCAGCAGTTCGACAGGGCAAAACACTGAAGCTTTCTTT; CDR3: CASSSTGQNTEAFF; size: once; D: TRBD1; V: TRBV13; J: TRBJ1-1; length: 14
DNA: TGTGCCAGCAGCCCGCCGGCGAACACCGGGGAGCTGTTTTTT; CDR3: CASSPPANTGELFF; size: -; D: -; V: TRBV7-8; J: TRBJ2-2; length: 14
DNA: TGTGCCAGTAGGATGTGGACTAGCGGGACCGGGGAGCTGTTTTTT; CDR3: CASRMWTSGTGELFF; size: -; D: TRBD2; V: TRBV19; J: TRBJ2-2; length: 15
DNA: TGCGCCAGCAGTCCACTAGCGGGAGTGGCGGAGACCCAGTACTTC; CDR3: CASSPLAGVAETQYF; size: -; D: TRBD2; V: TRBV10-2; J: TRBJ2-5; length: 15
DNA: TGTGCCAGCAGCGAATCATCAGGGAAGCCTGAAGCTTTCTTT; CDR3: CASSESSGKPEAFF; size: once; D: -; V: TRBV7-3; J: TRBJ1-1; length: 14
DNA: TGTGCCAGCAGCTTTCTATGGACAGGGGACTTCGCTGAAGCTTTCTTT; CDR3: CASSFLWTGDFAEAFF; size: -; D: TRBD1; V: TRBV7-9; J: TRBJ1-1; length: 16
DNA: TGTGCCAGCAGCTCCGCCCTAGCGGCCGGGGAGACCCAGTACTTC; CDR3: CASSSALAAGETQYF; size: -; D: TRBD2; V: TRBV7-2; J: TRBJ2-5; length: 15
DNA: TGCGCCAGCAGTGTACTAGCGGGAACTGACAATGAGCAGTTCTTC; CDR3: CASSVLAGTDNEQFF; size: -; D: TRBD2; V: TRBV10-1; J: TRBJ2-1; length: 15
DNA: TGCGCCAGCAGCCAAAGGGAGGCAATATACACTGAAGCTTTCTTT; CDR3: CASSQREAIYTEAFF; size: few; D: -; V: TRBV4-3; J: TRBJ1-1; length: 15
DNA: TGCGCCAGCAGCACGGGATTCCGACAGGGGGGTTACAATGAGCAGTTCTTC; CDR3: CASSTGFRQGGYNEQFF; size: -; D: TRBD1; V: TRBV5-1; J: TRBJ2-1; length: 17
DNA: TGTGCCAGCAGCGTCGGTGTGAGCTACGAGCAGTACTTC; CDR3: CASSVGVSYEQYF; size: -; D: -; V: TRBV9; J: TRBJ2-7; length: 13
DNA: TGTGCCAGCAGCTTGGGCCGGACTACACACTACGAGCAGTACTTC; CDR3: CASSLGRTTHYEQYF; size: -; D: -; V: TRBV5-6; J: TRBJ2-7; length: 15
DNA: TGTGCCATCAGTGCTAGGACAGGGGAGGCAGATACGCAGTATTTT; CDR3: CAISARTGEADTQYF; size: -; D: TRBD1; V: TRBV10-3; J: TRBJ2-3; length: 15
DNA: TGTGCCAGCAGCTACAAAGGGGGTACTGAAGCTTTCTTT; CDR3: CASSYKGGTEAFF; size: once; D: -; V: TRBV7-6; J: TRBJ1-1; length: 13
DNA: TGTGCCAGCAGTTTAACGCCTTGGGGGGGCCCTCAGTACTTC; CDR3: CASSLTPWGGPQYF; size: -; D: -; V: TRBV27; J: TRBJ2-7; length: 14
DNA: TGTGCCATTCCCAGTGGCAATGAGCAGTTCTTC; CDR3: CAIPSGNEQFF; size: -; D: -; V: TRBV7-9; J: TRBJ2-1; length: 11
DNA: TGTGCCAGCAGCTTACGACTAGCCAAAAAAAGGAAAACGAACAGCTACGAGCAGTACTTC; CDR3: CASSLRLAKKRKTNSYEQYF; size: once; D: TRBD2; V: TRBV7-6; J: TRBJ2-7; length: 20
DNA: TGTGCCAGCAGCCTGGGACAGGTTTTATGGTTCTTC; CDR3: CASSLGQVLWFF; size: -; D: TRBD1; V: TRBV5-6; J: TRBJ2-1; length: 12